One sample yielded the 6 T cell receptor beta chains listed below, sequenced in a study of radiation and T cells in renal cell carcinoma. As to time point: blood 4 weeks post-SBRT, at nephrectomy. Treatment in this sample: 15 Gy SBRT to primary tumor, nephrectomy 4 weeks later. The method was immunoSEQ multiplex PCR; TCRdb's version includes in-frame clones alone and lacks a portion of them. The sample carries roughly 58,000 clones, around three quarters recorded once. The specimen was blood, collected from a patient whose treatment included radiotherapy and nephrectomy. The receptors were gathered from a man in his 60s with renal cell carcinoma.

CDR3 coding DNA: TGTGCCAGCGGAATACAGGGGCGATATAGCAATCAGCCCCAGCATTTT. Its protein is CASGIQGRYSNQPQHF. The gene calls are TRBV5-6 and TRBJ1-5; 7 bases are a match to TRBD1. J was trimmed by 0 bases and V by 7 bases; bases with no gene match: 10. CDR3 length: 16 amino acids. CDR1 and CDR2 (germline): SGHDT, YYEEEE.

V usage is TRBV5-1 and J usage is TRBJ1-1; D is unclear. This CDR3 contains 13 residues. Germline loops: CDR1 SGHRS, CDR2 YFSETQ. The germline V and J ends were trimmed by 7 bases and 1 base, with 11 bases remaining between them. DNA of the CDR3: TGCGCCAGCCGAACGGACCCGAACACTGAAGCTTTCTTT. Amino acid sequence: CASRTDPNTEAFF.

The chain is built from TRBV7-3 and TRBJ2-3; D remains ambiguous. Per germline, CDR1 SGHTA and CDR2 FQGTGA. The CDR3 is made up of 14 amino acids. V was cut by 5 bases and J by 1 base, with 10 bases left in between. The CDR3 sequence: CASSPSRGTDTQYF. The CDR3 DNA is TGTGCCAGCAGCCCTAGTAGGGGCACAGATACGCAGTATTTT.

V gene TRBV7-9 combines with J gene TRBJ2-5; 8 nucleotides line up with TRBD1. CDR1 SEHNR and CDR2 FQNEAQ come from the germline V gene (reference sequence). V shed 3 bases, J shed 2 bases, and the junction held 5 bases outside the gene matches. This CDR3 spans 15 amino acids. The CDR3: CASSFRDRRQETQYF. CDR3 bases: TGTGCCAGCAGCTTCCGGGACAGGCGACAAGAGACCCAGTACTTC.

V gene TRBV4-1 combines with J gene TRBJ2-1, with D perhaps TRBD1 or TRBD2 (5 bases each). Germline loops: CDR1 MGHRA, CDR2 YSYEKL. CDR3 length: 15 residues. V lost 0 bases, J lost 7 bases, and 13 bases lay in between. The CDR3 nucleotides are TGCGCCAGCAGCCAAGATGGGGGAAGGTGGAATGAGCAGTTCTTC. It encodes CASSQDGGRWNEQFF.

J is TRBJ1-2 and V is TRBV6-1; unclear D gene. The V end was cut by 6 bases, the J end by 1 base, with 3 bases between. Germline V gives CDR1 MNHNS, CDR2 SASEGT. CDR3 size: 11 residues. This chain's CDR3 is CASRFNYGYTF. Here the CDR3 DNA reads TGTGCCAGCAGGTTTAACTATGGCTACACCTTC.